There are a few counts of the clone carrying this T cell receptor (beta chain). Its cognate antigen is unknown. The sample originates from a study of T cell repertoires in cytomegalovirus infection. For the study at large: Indications came from public TCR beta signatures; they pointed to CMV infection and to a matching HLA type. Study-level results: Cumulative public TCR beta family frequency identified carriers of CMV plus the relevant HLA. Across the ex vivo response, the dominant clonotypes were HLA-C-restricted CMV-specific TCR beta clonotypes.

TCRdb ran MiXCR on the reads and lists one entry per CDR3 protein. The sample has about a million distinct CDR3 sequences, around 29% seen once. Trimming stripped 6 bases from V and 2 bases from J, with 13 bases between. This CDR3 is built from 14 residues. Per germline, CDR1 MNHEY and CDR2 SMNVEV (reference sequence). Sequenced material: cultured CD8+ T cells from PBMCs, taken from culture after CMV antigen stimulation. This sequence originates from a human donor in good health (CMV status not recorded). Some clones in this sample may be carry-over from other donors' samples. V is TRBV27 and J is TRBJ1-2, with D maybe TRBD1 (5 bases). The CDR3, as DNA: TGTGCCAGCAGCCCGGACATATGGAACTATGGCTACACCTTC. It translates to CASSPDIWNYGYTF.